These 10 T cell receptor beta chains came from one sample sequenced in a study of T cell clonality in common variable immunodeficiency. Study conclusions and caveats: Common variable immunodeficiency TCR beta sequences reportedly had fewer deletions and N-nucleotide insertions.

Which antigens these TCRs recognize remains unknown. The data were produced by immunoSEQ multiplex PCR, yet TCRdb's version contains in-frame clones alone and is incomplete. The specimen has some 7,100 clones, none found just once. The sample taken for sequencing was peripheral blood mononuclear cells. These receptors all come from a human donor with common variable immunodeficiency.

This clone was recorded a few times. The observed sequence ends 3 residues before the CDR3 terminus, with the missing tail filled in from the germline J gene. The rearrangement uses TRBV7-9 and TRBJ1-4; D call uncertain. The V end was cut by 4 bases, the J end by 8 bases, with 8 bases between. Germline CDR1 is SEHNR and CDR2 is FQNEAQ (reference sequence). This CDR3 is built from 12 residues. The CDR3 loop reads CASSYRSEKLFF. CDR3 DNA, as far as it was read: TGTGCCAGCAGCTACCGGTCCGAAAAA.

Only a few counts were recorded for this clone. At one end the junction does not follow the germline gene, possibly because of a read error. Sequencing ends 3 residues short of the CDR3 end; the germline J gene provides the rest. This rearrangement joins TRBV7-9 to TRBJ1-1, with TRBD1 as a possible D gene (5 bases). The CDR3 extends over 13 amino acids. Per the germline V gene, CDR1 is SEHNR and CDR2 is FQNEAQ (reference sequence). The CDR3 DNA, read in part, is TGTTCCAGCAGCGCGCAGGGATACACTGAA. It translates to CSSSAQGYTE. Given in full, the CDR3 is CSSSAQGYTEAFF. The full variable domain, with the rest looked up from reference TRBV7-9 and TRBJ1-1, is DTGVSQNPRHKITKRGQNVTFRCDPISEHNRLYWYRQTLGQGPEFLTYFQNEAQLEKSRLLSDRFSAERPKGSFSTLEIQRTEQGDSAMYLCSSSAQGYTEAFFGQGTRLTVV.

Note on this clone: With the read ending 3 residues before the CDR3 end, the germline J gene is used to fill in that end. The rearrangement uses TRBV2 and TRBJ2-3; TRBD1 aligns across 7 bases. From germline, CDR1 is SNHLY and CDR2 FYNNEI. The trim removed 6 bases at V and 2 bases at J, leaving 8 bases unmatched. This CDR3 has 15 amino acids. The CDR3 loop is CASSPTGRPTDTQYF. The sequenced part of the CDR3 DNA is TGTGCCAGCAGCCCGACAGGGCGACCCACAGATACG.

This clone came up a few times. Read data end 3 residues before the CDR3 end; the end is taken from the germline J gene. The chain uses TRBV19 and TRBJ2-3, with TRBD2 identical over 10 bases. V dropped 7 bases and J dropped 0; count of bases not matched to a gene: 4. In germline, CDR1 is LNHDA, CDR2 SQIVND (reference sequence). The CDR3 has 15 residues. The part of the CDR3 DNA that was read is TGTGCCAGTAATAGCGGGGGGCTGAGCACAGATACG. Translation gives CASNSGGLSTDT. The CDR3 as a whole reads CASNSGGLSTDTQYF.

Here the CDR3 reads CASSRQTGANEQYF. The CDR3 DNA, read in part, is TGTGCCAGCTCACGACAGACAGGGGCCAACGAG. The rearrangement uses TRBV18 and TRBJ2-7; TRBD1 agrees at 8 bases. The read gets to within 3 residues of the CDR3 end, and the germline J gene fills in the rest. This CDR3 is built from 14 residues. V lost 4 bases to trimming and J lost 5 bases; unmatched junction nucleotides: 7. Germline CDR1 reads KGHSH; CDR2 reads LQKENI.

In this sample, this clone turned up a few times. The read ends 3 residues shy of where the CDR3 ends; the end is completed using the germline J gene. The chain uses TRBV19 and TRBJ2-5; D unclear. CDR1 is LNHDA, CDR2 SQIVND, per germline (reference sequence). The V end was cut by 1 base, the J end by 0 bases, with 6 bases between. This CDR3 has 14 residues. Incomplete CDR3 DNA: TGTGCCAGTAGTATAGGTCGGTACCAAGAGACC. Its translation: CASSIGRYQET. The complete CDR3 sequence is CASSIGRYQETQYF.

Notes on this clone: An end of the junction does not agree with germline; a read error may underlie this. The read ends 3 residues before the CDR3 terminus; that terminus is restored from the germline J gene. V and J are TRBV7-7 and TRBJ2-5; D gene ambiguous. CDR1 and CDR2 from the germline V gene are SSHAT and FNYEAQ (reference sequence). The CDR3 spans 14 residues. The CDR3 reads CASSLGSAVETQYF. Incomplete CDR3 DNA: TGTGCTAGCAGCTTAGGTTCGGCGGTGGAGACC.

About this clone: Read sequence stops 3 residues before the CDR3 end, and the germline J gene provides the missing end. The chain uses TRBV7-6 and TRBJ2-7, with 7 positions matching TRBD2. Germline CDR1 and CDR2: SGHVS and FNYEAQ. The length of the CDR3 is 13 residues. Trimming took 5 bases from V and 6 from J; bases not matched to a gene: 7. The CDR3 spells CASSAREISEQYF. The sequenced CDR3 bases are TGTGCCAGCAGCGCGCGGGAGATCTCCGAG. The whole variable domain, filled in from reference TRBV7-6 and TRBJ2-7, reads GAGVSQSPRYKVTKRGQDVALRCDPISGHVSLYWYRQALGQGPEFLTYFNYEAQQDKSGLPNDRFSAERPEGSISTLTIQRTEQRDSAMYRCASSAREISEQYFGPGTRLTVT.

Of note for this clone: The CDR3 end falls 3 residues outside the read, so it is completed with the germline J gene. The chain links TRBV7-9 to TRBJ1-6, with D possibly being TRBD1 (5 bases). Germline assignment: CDR1 SEHNR and CDR2 FQNEAQ (reference sequence). V was trimmed by 6 bases and J by 9 bases, leaving 15 bases between them. The CDR3 totals 14 residues. CDR3 DNA (partial): TGTGCCAGCAGACCGAACGGTCAGGGTTCACCC. As protein: CASRPNGQGSP. The complete CDR3 sequence is CASRPNGQGSPLHF. Together with reference TRBV7-9 and TRBJ1-6, the CDR3 gives the full variable domain: DTGVSQNPRHKITKRGQNVTFRCDPISEHNRLYWYRQTLGQGPEFLTYFQNEAQLEKSRLLSDRFSAERPKGSFSTLEIQRTEQGDSAMYLCASRPNGQGSPLHFGNGTRLTVT.

This clone was counted between two and nine times. The read comes to an end 3 residues before the CDR3 does, leaving the germline J gene to fill in the end. This sequence joins TRBV20-1 and TRBJ2-7, with 8 nucleotides matching TRBD2. From germline, CDR1 is DFQATT and CDR2 SNEGSKA (reference sequence). There are 14 residues in the CDR3. The V segment lost 5 bases and the J segment 3 bases; nucleotides outside the gene matches: 9. Partial CDR3 DNA: TGCAGTGCTCAAGCGGGAGTATTCTTCTACGAG. Translated, it gives CSAQAGVFFYE. The whole CDR3 reads CSAQAGVFFYEQYF.